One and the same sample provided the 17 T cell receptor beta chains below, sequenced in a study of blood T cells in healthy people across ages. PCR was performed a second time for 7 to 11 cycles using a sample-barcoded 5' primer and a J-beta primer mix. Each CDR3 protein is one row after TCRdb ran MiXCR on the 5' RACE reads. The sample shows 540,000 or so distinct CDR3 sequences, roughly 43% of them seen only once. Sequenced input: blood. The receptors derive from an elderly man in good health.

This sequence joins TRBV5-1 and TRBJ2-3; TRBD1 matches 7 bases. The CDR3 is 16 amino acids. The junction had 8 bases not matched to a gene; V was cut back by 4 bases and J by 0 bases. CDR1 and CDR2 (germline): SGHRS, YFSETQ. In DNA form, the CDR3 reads TGCGCCAGCAGCACCCGGGGACAGCCTAGCACAGATACGCAGTATTTT. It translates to CASSTRGQPSTDTQYF.

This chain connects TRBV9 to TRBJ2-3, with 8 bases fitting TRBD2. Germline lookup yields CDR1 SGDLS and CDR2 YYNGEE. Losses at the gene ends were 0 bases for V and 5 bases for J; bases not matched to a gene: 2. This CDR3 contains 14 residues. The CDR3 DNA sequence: TGTGCCAGCAGCGTAGTCGGGAGGGAAGATACGCAGTATTTT. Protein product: CASSVVGREDTQYF.

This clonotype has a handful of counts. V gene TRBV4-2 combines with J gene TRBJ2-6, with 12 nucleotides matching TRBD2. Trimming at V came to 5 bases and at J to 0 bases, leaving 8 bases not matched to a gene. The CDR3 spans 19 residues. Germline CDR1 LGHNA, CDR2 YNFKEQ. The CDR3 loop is CASSSGLAGAASGANVLTF. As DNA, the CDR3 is TGTGCCAGCAGCTCGGGACTAGCGGGCGCCGCCTCTGGGGCCAACGTCCTGACTTTC.

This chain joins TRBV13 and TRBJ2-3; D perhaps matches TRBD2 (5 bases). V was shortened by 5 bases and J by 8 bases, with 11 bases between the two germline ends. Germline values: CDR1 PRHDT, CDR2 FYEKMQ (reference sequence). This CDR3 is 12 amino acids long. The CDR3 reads CASSADRGTQYF. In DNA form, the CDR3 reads TGTGCCAGCAGCGCCGACCGGGGTACGCAGTATTTT.

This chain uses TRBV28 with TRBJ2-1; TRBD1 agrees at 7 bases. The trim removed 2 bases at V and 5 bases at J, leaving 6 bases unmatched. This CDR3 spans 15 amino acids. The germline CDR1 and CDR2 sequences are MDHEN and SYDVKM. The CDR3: CASSLRQGVNNEQFF. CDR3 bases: TGTGCCAGCAGTTTACGGCAGGGGGTCAACAATGAGCAGTTCTTC.

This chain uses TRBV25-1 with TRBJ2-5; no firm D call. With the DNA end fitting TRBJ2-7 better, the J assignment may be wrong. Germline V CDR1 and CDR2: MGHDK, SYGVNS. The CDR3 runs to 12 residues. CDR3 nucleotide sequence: TGTGCCAGCAGTGAAAAGGACCGCGAGCAGTACTTC. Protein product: CASSEKDREQYF.

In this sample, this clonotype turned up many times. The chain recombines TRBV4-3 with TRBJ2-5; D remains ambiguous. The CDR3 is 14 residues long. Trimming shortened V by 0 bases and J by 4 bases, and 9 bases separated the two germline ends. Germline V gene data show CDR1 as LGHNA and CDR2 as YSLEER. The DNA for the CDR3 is TGCGCCAGCAGCCAAGATTCGAGTCGAGAGACCCAGTACTTC. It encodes CASSQDSSRETQYF.

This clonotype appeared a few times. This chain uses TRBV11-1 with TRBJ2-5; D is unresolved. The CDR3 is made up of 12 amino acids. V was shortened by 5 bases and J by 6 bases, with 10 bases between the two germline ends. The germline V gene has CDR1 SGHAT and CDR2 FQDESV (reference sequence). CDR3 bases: TGTGCCAGCAGCCACCGTACAAAGACCCAGTACTTC. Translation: CASSHRTKTQYF. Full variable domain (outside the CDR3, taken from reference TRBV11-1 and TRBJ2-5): EAEVAQSPRYKITEKSQAVAFWCDPISGHATLYWYRQILGQGPELLVQFQDESVVDDSQLPKDRFSAERLKGVDSTLKIQPAELGDSAMYLCASSHRTKTQYFGPGTRLLVL.

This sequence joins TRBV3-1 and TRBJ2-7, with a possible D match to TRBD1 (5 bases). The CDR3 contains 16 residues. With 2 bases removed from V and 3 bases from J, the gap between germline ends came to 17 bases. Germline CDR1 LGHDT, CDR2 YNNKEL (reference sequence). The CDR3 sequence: CASSQYLLGANYEQYF. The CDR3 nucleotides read TGTGCCAGCAGCCAATATTTGTTAGGGGCTAACTACGAGCAGTACTTC.

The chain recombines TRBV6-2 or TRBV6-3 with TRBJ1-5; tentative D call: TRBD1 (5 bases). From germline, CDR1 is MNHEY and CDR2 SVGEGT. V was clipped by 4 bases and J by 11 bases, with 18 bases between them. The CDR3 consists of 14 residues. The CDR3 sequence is CASSFPGLGSAQHF. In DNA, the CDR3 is TGTGCCAGCAGTTTCCCAGGGTTGGGATCAGCCCAGCATTTT.

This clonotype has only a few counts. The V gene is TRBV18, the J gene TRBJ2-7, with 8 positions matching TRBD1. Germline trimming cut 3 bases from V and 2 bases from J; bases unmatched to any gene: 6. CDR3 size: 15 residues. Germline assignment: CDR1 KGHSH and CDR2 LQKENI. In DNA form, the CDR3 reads TGTGCCAGCTCACCGAGGACAGGGCAAGCCTACGAGCAGTACTTC. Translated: CASSPRTGQAYEQYF.

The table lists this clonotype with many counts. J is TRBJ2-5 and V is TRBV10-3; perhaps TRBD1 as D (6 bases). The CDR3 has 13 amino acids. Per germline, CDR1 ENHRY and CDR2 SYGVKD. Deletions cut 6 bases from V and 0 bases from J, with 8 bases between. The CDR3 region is CAIRQGDQETQYF. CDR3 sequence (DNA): TGTGCCATCAGACAGGGAGACCAAGAGACCCAGTACTTC.

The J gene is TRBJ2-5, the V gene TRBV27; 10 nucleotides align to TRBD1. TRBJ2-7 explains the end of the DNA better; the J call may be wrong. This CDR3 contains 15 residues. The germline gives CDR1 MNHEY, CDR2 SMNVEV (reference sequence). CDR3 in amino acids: CASNGRDRGPHEQYF. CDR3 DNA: TGTGCCAGCAACGGTCGGGACAGGGGACCCCACGAGCAGTACTTC.

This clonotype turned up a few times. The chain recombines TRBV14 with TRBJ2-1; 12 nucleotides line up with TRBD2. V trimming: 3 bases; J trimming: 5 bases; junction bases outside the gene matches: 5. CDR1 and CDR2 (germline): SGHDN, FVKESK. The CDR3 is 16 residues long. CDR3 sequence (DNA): TGTGCCAGCAGCCACCTGAGGACTAGCGGGGACAATGAGCAGTTCTTC. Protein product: CASSHLRTSGDNEQFF.

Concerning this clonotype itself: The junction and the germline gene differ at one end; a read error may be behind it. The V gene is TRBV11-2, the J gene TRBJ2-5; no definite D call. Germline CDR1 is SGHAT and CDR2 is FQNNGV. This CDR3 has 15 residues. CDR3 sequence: CASSLYGSPQETKYF. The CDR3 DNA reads TGTGCCAGCAGCTTATATGGAAGCCCCCAAGAGACCAAGTACTTC.

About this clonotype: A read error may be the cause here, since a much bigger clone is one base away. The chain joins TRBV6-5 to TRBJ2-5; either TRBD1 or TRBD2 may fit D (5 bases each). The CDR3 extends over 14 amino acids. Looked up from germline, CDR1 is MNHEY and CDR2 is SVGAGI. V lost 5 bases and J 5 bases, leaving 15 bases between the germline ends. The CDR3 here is CASSDARGAETQYF. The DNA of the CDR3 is TGTGCCAGCAGTGACGCGAGGGGAGCGGAGACCCAGTACTTC.

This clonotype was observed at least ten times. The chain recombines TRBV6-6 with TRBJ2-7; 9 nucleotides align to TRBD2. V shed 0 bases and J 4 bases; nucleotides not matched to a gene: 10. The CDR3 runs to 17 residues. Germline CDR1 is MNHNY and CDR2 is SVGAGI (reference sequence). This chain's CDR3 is CASSYSGLAGALYEQYF. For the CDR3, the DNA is TGTGCCAGCAGTTACTCCGGGTTAGCGGGAGCCCTGTACGAGCAGTACTTC.